Below, 11 T cell receptor beta chains from the same sample are listed, as sequenced in a study of patients and donors after allogeneic stem cell transplantation (dated by TCRdb to the early 2020s). Library preparation used RT-PCR. The run used a NextSeq 550. The public sequencing data were trimmed at Q25 with fastp and processed into clonotypes with MiXCR by TCRdb, which kept only in-frame beta chains. For every CDR3 protein sequence, its rows merge into one entry that carries the most common genes and DNA. Present in this sample are around 150,000 distinct CDR3 sequences, 30% to 45% of which were seen just once. The ten top clones hold 50% of the sample. Sequencing was performed on blood, either unsorted or a sorted T cell fraction (not recorded which). The receptor source for this set is a human donor who was either an allogeneic HSCT recipient or a stem cell or donor lymphocyte infusion donor (not recorded which). It is not recorded whose cells these are; they may come from a transplant donor.

The V and J genes are TRBV7-6 and TRBJ1-3; no clear D. V lost 8 bases to trimming and J lost 8 bases, with 10 bases between them. CDR1 and CDR2 (germline): SGHVS, FNYEAQ. The CDR3 is made up of 11 amino acids. The CDR3 coding sequence is TGTGCCAGCGGGTTTGTGGACACCATATATTTT. This translates into CASGFVDTIYF. The whole variable domain, filled in from reference TRBV7-6 and TRBJ1-3, reads GAGVSQSPRYKVTKRGQDVALRCDPISGHVSLYWYRQALGQGPEFLTYFNYEAQQDKSGLPNDRFSAERPEGSISTLTIQRTEQRDSAMYRCASGFVDTIYFGEGSWLTVV.

This clonotype showed up just a few times. This rearrangement joins TRBV29-1 to TRBJ1-1; D is unresolved. Germline V CDR1 and CDR2: SQVTM, ANQGSEA. The CDR3 runs to 13 residues. Trimming removed 6 bases at V and 4 bases at J, with 15 bases between. CDR3 nucleotides: TGCAGCGTCGGACTCTTTAACTTCACTGAAGCTTTCTTT. It is translated as CSVGLFNFTEAFF.

This clonotype occurred a few times. The chain employs TRBV12-3 or TRBV12-4 and TRBJ1-1; D not resolved. The CDR3 consists of 15 residues. V lost 6 bases and J 0 bases, leaving 14 bases between the germline ends. The CDR3 nucleotides read TGTGCCAGCAGAGGACCGAATAGATTGAACACTGAAGCTTTCTTT. Translation gives CASRGPNRLNTEAFF.

This rearrangement joins TRBV5-1 to TRBJ2-5; TRBD2 agrees at 8 bases. Germline trimming cut 1 base from V and 3 bases from J; bases unmatched to any gene: 11. The CDR3 spans 17 residues. Germline loops: CDR1 SGHRS, CDR2 YFSETQ. This CDR3 reads CASSLTYTRGAKETQYF. The DNA of the CDR3 is TGCGCCAGCAGCTTGACATATACGCGGGGGGCTAAAGAGACCCAGTACTTC.

The J gene is TRBJ1-5, the V gene TRBV25-1, with D unclear. This CDR3 spans 16 amino acids. CDR1 is MGHDK, CDR2 SYGVNS, per germline. V shed 0 bases and J shed 2 bases, with 11 bases lying between them. DNA of the CDR3: TGTGCCAGCAGTGAATATGGAGGGCAGGGCAATCAGCCCCAGCATTTT. It translates to CASSEYGGQGNQPQHF.

This clonotype was observed a handful of times. This chain uses TRBV10-3 with TRBJ1-2; D unresolved. The germline V and J ends were trimmed by 8 bases and 2 bases, with 12 bases remaining between them. Germline V lookup: CDR1 ENHRY, CDR2 SYGVKD. The CDR3 is 13 residues long. The CDR3 loop is CAISDPVNYGYTF. The DNA of the CDR3 is TGTGCCATCTCCGATCCGGTGAACTATGGCTACACCTTC.

The V and J genes are TRBV12-3 or TRBV12-4 and TRBJ2-7; no definite D call. This CDR3 is 13 amino acids long. With 1 base removed from V and 6 bases from J, the gap between germline ends came to 10 bases. The CDR3 DNA reads TGTGCCAGCAGTTTAGATTGGGGTTGCGAGCAGTACTTC. It codes for CASSLDWGCEQYF.

This clonotype was seen more than once but under ten times. The V call is TRBV29-1, the J call TRBJ1-2; possibly TRBD1 for D (5 bases). Trimming took 3 bases from V and 4 from J, leaving 9 bases between them. The CDR3 covers 12 residues. Germline loops: CDR1 SQVTM, CDR2 ANQGSEA. The CDR3 reads CSVEGGTYGYTF. The CDR3 DNA is TGCAGCGTTGAGGGGGGTACCTATGGCTACACCTTC.

This clonotype was picked up a small number of times. V gene TRBV18 combines with J gene TRBJ2-2; D is unclear. V lost 5 bases, J lost 0 bases, and 16 bases lay in between. Germline lookup yields CDR1 KGHSH and CDR2 LQKENI. The CDR3 has 17 amino acids. Written as DNA, the CDR3 is TGTGCCAGCTCATGGTCCGTTGTGGGATCGAACACCGGGGAGCTGTTTTTT. Protein: CASSWSVVGSNTGELFF.

The chain is built from TRBV2 and TRBJ2-3; the match to TRBD1 covers 9 bases. V was clipped by 3 bases and J by 5 bases; unmatched bases: 3. Germline V gene sequence: CDR1 SNHLY, CDR2 FYNNEI. CDR3 length: 14 amino acids. The CDR3 protein is CASSEDRGQDTQYF. The CDR3 DNA follows: TGTGCCAGCAGTGAGGACAGGGGTCAAGATACGCAGTATTTT.

J is TRBJ1-5 and V is TRBV7-2; no firm D call. V shed 8 bases and J shed 2 bases, with 13 bases lying between them. The V gene's germline CDR1 is SGHTA and CDR2 FQGNSA. There are 14 residues in the CDR3. The CDR3 bases are TGTGCCAGCCGAGGTTACGGAGGCAATCAGCCCCAGCATTTT. Encoded protein: CASRGYGGNQPQHF.